The 7 T cell receptor beta chains in this list originate from one sample, sequenced in a study of T cell changes during pregnancy in multiple sclerosis. The table came from immunoSEQ multiplex PCR; TCRdb's copy has only in-frame clones and leaves some out. The data hold around 92,000 clones, with almost 95% observed a single time. Sequenced material: peripheral blood, taken in the third trimester of pregnancy. The source of these receptors is a female donor with multiple sclerosis, enrolled in a pregnancy study.

The V and J genes are TRBV28 and TRBJ1-3; TRBD1 agrees at 8 bases. V dropped 8 bases and J dropped 0; count of bases not matched to a gene: 6. CDR1 is MDHEN, CDR2 SYDVKM, per germline. The CDR3 has 15 residues. CDR3 bases: TGTGCCAGCTCCGGGACAGGCGCCTCTGGAAACACCATATATTTT. Translation: CASSGTGASGNTIYF.

The chain recombines TRBV7-8 with TRBJ2-7, with a weak D call TRBD2 (6 bases). The CDR3 consists of 16 residues. With 5 bases removed from V and 3 bases from J, the gap between germline ends came to 20 bases. Looked up from germline, CDR1 is SGHVS and CDR2 is FQNEAQ. The CDR3 DNA is TGTGCCAGCAGCCACTACGCTAGCGTGGTAGGCTACGAGCAGTACTTC. As protein: CASSHYASVVGYEQYF.

V and J are TRBV25-1 and TRBJ1-2; the D is unclear. Germline-derived CDR1 and CDR2 are MGHDK and SYGVNS. V was clipped by 4 bases and J by 5 bases, with 14 bases between them. The CDR3 loop spans 14 amino acids. CDR3 residues: CASSGRGLSYGYTF. CDR3 nucleotides: TGTGCCAGCAGTGGGCGAGGGCTCTCATATGGCTACACCTTC.

The chain carries TRBV5-1 and TRBJ2-1, with a possible D match to TRBD2 (9 bases). The V gene's germline CDR1 is SGHRS and CDR2 YFSETQ. Trimming took 2 bases from V and 8 from J, leaving 29 bases between them. This CDR3 contains 19 residues. DNA of the CDR3: TGCGCCAGCAGCTTCCAGGGGGCAACTAGCGGGCGTCTAGGCGATGAGCAGTTCTTC. Its translation: CASSFQGATSGRLGDEQFF.

V is TRBV28 and J is TRBJ1-4; D might be TRBD1 (5 bases). CDR3 length equals 14 residues. The V gene lost 3 bases and the J gene lost 7 bases, with 12 bases spanning the gap. Germline V gene sequence: CDR1 MDHEN, CDR2 SYDVKM. CDR3 amino acids: CASSLGGPREKLFF. CDR3 DNA: TGTGCCAGCAGTTTGGGGGGACCCCGTGAAAAACTGTTTTTT.

The V and J genes are TRBV12-1 and TRBJ1-5; TRBD1 is taken as the D call from the table, unchecked against the DNA. TRBV12-1 is reported as a pseudogene. The CDR3 length is 16 residues. CDR3 in amino acids: CASSNVTGACNQPQHF. The CDR3 region has the DNA TGTGCCAGCAGCAATGTGACAGGGGCCTGCAATCAGCCCCAGCATTTT.

The V call is TRBV28, the J call TRBJ1-4; TRBD1 agrees at 11 bases. Trimming cost V 3 bases and J 3 bases; bases outside gene matches: 6. The CDR3 is 17 amino acids. CDR1 is MDHEN, CDR2 SYDVKM, per germline. Written as DNA, the CDR3 is TGTGCCAGCAGTTTTTCCGGACAGGGGGCATCTAATGAAAAACTGTTTTTT. This codes for CASSFSGQGASNEKLFF.